This T cell receptor beta chain was recorded in a study of OX40 agonist ivuxolimab in advanced cancers. Background on the study: Dose-escalation patients had hepatocellular carcinoma, melanoma, renal cell or head and neck cancer. The study's findings and limits: Averaging showed that CD8+ T cells had more expanded clones than CD4+ did. Partial responders treated at 0.1-3.0 mg/kg exhibited clonal expansion among the lowest measured.

CDR3 size: 13 residues. With 3 bases removed from V and 0 bases from J, the gap between germline ends came to 6 bases. Germline loops: CDR1 MNHEY, CDR2 SMNVEV (reference sequence). Only in-frame clones appear in the TCRdb table, and some are missing; sequencing was by immunoSEQ multiplex PCR. The table includes over 85,000 clones, about nine tenths detected once. Notes on this clone: Its cognate antigen is unknown.

This material consisted of CD4+ or CD8+ T cells sorted from blood, taken in a trial of the OX40 agonist ivuxolimab. The origin of this receptor is an adult with an advanced solid tumor such as melanoma, head and neck, liver or kidney cancer. The chain links TRBV27 to TRBJ2-7; D unresolved. This CDR3 is CASSFMSSYEQYF. The DNA of the CDR3 is TGTGCCAGCAGTTTTATGAGCTCCTACGAGCAGTACTTC.